These T cell receptor beta chains were read from a single sample in a study of OX40 agonist ivuxolimab in advanced cancers. The data were produced by immunoSEQ multiplex PCR, yet TCRdb's version contains in-frame clones alone and is incomplete. The sample yields approximately 47,000 clones, approximately 87% seen once. This material consisted of CD4+ or CD8+ T cells sorted from blood, taken in a trial of the OX40 agonist ivuxolimab. These receptors all come from an adult with an advanced solid tumor such as melanoma, head and neck, liver or kidney cancer. The CDR3 runs from the conserved cysteine through the conserved F or W. Fields, in order: clone size, J gene, D gene, V gene, CDR3 DNA, CDR3 protein. A D gene is named only where the DNA matches it firmly. Clone size, where shown, is once, few, many, or a class for clones that have expanded.

once,TRBJ1-1,NA,TRBV9,TGTGCCAGCAGCGTAGCCCGAGGGGGGGAAGCTTTCTTT,CASSVARGGEAFF
NA,TRBJ2-7,NA,TRBV9,TGTGCCAGCAGCGGAGAGCATCGGGGAGAGCAGTACTTC,CASSGEHRGEQYF
NA,TRBJ1-2,TRBD1,TRBV6-5,TGTGCCAGCAGTTCCCGACAGGGGAATTACTATGGCTACACCTTC,CASSSRQGNYYGYTF
NA,TRBJ1-3,TRBD1,TRBV30,TGTGCCGGCCCAGGGGGCGGAAACACCATATATTTT,CAGPGGGNTIYF
NA,TRBJ1-2,NA,TRBV6-5,TGTGCCAGCAGTTACTCGACAGCGGGGGACCCCTTCGGCTACACCTTC,CASSYSTAGDPFGYTF
NA,TRBJ2-1,TRBD2,TRBV27,TGTGCCAGCAGTTTATTCAGCGGGAGCTTAAATGAGCAGTTCTTC,CASSLFSGSLNEQFF
once,TRBJ2-7,NA,TRBV14,TGTGCCAGCAGCCAAGGGACGGGGCCTTTCTACGAGCAGTACTTC,CASSQGTGPFYEQYF
NA,TRBJ1-2,TRBD1,TRBV29-1,TGCAGCGCCTTAAGGGGACAGGTTGGGAATGGCTACACCTTC,CSALRGQVGNGYTF
few,TRBJ1-5,NA,TRBV21-1,TGTGCAGATACGCGCGACAGGGGGCAACAGCCCCAGCATTTT,CADTRDRGQQPQHF
NA,TRBJ2-5,TRBD2,TRBV5-6,TGTGCCAGCAGCTCTCCCTATAGCGGGGGTCAAGAGACCCAGTACTTC,CASSSPYSGGQETQYF
NA,TRBJ1-5,NA,TRBV27,TGTGCCAGCAGTTTGCGGCAGGACGGTAGTCAGCCCCAGCATTTT,CASSLRQDGSQPQHF
NA,TRBJ2-7,NA,TRBV7-9,TGTGCCAGCAGCTCAGCCCCCGACAGTTTGATCCACGAGCAGTACTTC,CASSSAPDSLIHEQYF
few,TRBJ1-1,NA,TRBV10-3,TGTGCCATCAGTGAGTCGGGTTGGGGGGCCCTGAACACTGAAGCTTTCTTT,CAISESGWGALNTEAFF
NA,TRBJ1-2,TRBD1,TRBV4-3,TGCGCCAGCAGCCCGACAGGGTGGTTTGGCTACACCTTC,CASSPTGWFGYTF
NA,TRBJ2-1,NA,TRBV9,TGTGCCAGCAGCCCCTGGGGGGAACTAGGGTCCTACAATGAGCAGTTCTTC,CASSPWGELGSYNEQFF
NA,TRBJ2-7,TRBD2,TRBV27,TGTGCCAGCAGTTTATCGGGCGGGAGCTACTACGAGCAGTACTTC,CASSLSGGSYYEQYF
NA,TRBJ2-2,TRBD1,TRBV4-3,TGCGCCAGCAGCCCCCACTGGACAGGGGGGGCCGGGGAGCTGTTTTTT,CASSPHWTGGAGELFF
NA,TRBJ2-4,NA,TRBV5-1,TGCGCCAGCAGCTTTAATGGGGCGGGTGGTAAAAACATTCAGTACTTC,CASSFNGAGGKNIQYF
NA,TRBJ1-6,NA,TRBV6-5,TGTGCCAGCAGTTTGACTTCCTGGAATTCACCCCTCCACTTT,CASSLTSWNSPLHF
NA,TRBJ2-7,TRBD2,TRBV6-5,TGTGCCAGCAAAATCCTAGCGGAAAGCTCCTACGAGCAGTACTTC,CASKILAESSYEQYF
NA,TRBJ2-5,TRBD2,TRBV11-2,TGTGCCAGCAGCTTAGATAGCGGGGGGGCCCTGGGGGAGACCCAGTACTTC,CASSLDSGGALGETQYF
NA,TRBJ2-7,TRBD1,TRBV27,TGTGCCAGCAGTTCCCAAAGACAGGGGGCTTCCTACGAGCAGTACTTC,CASSSQRQGASYEQYF
NA,TRBJ2-2,NA,TRBV19,TGTGCCAGTAGTCTCGGATCCGGGGAGCTGTTTTTT,CASSLGSGELFF
NA,TRBJ2-1,TRBD1,TRBV10-3,TGTGCCATCAGCCTCCGGGACAGGGGAAGCAATGAGCAGTTCTTC,CAISLRDRGSNEQFF
few,TRBJ1-5,NA,TRBV13,TGTGCCAGCAGCTCTAGGGGCTCTGGGGGCCGCAATCAGCCCCAGCATTTT,CASSSRGSGGRNQPQHF
few,TRBJ1-5,NA,TRBV2,TGTGCCAGCAGACGACAGGCATTCAATCAGCCCCAGCATTTT,CASRRQAFNQPQHF
NA,TRBJ2-7,TRBD1,TRBV2,TGTGCCAGCAGTGTCGACGTGGGACAGCCGCCCTACGAGCAGTACTTC,CASSVDVGQPPYEQYF
NA,TRBJ2-7,NA,TRBV29-1,TGCAGCGTTGAAGTACAGGGCCGATACGAGCAGTACTTC,CSVEVQGRYEQYF
NA,TRBJ2-2,TRBD1,TRBV7-3,TGTGCCAGCAGCCACACAGGGGGCACCGGGGAGCTGTTTTTT,CASSHTGGTGELFF
NA,TRBJ2-7,NA,TRBV9,TGTGCCAGCAGCGTAGAGGGTTACCCCTCCTACGAGCAGTACTTC,CASSVEGYPSYEQYF
NA,TRBJ2-6,NA,TRBV5-4,TGTGCCAGCAGCTTGCCCTTCGATTATTCTGGGGCCAACGTCCTGACTTTC,CASSLPFDYSGANVLTF
NA,TRBJ1-4,TRBD1,TRBV27,TGTGCCAGCAGTCTGGGACAGGGTGTAGGAAAACTGTTTTTT,CASSLGQGVGKLFF
once,TRBJ2-7,TRBD2,TRBV25-1,TGTGCCAGCAGCCCTAGGGGGGCTAGCGGGAAGAGAGAGCAGTACTTC,CASSPRGASGKREQYF
NA,TRBJ2-1,TRBD2,TRBV7-3,TGTGCCAGCAGCTTTTCTGGCGGAGCTAGCGGTTATAGCTCCTACAATGAGCAGTTCTTC,CASSFSGGASGYSSYNEQFF
NA,TRBJ1-3,NA,TRBV4-1,TGCGCCAGCAGCCAAGACTCTAACACCATATATTTT,CASSQDSNTIYF
NA,TRBJ2-1,NA,TRBV29-1,TGCAGCGTTGTGAGACCGACTTACAATGAGCAGTTCTTC,CSVVRPTYNEQFF
many,TRBJ1-2,NA,TRBV7-2,TGTGCCAGCAGCTTACAGGGTTCTATGGATGGCTACACCTTC,CASSLQGSMDGYTF
NA,TRBJ1-6,NA,TRBV7-8,TGTGCCAGCTTAAGGGGGGAAGGTTCACCCCTCCACTTT,CASLRGEGSPLHF
NA,TRBJ2-3,TRBD2,TRBV7-9,TGTGCCAGCAGCTTCGCGGGAGGCCCCACAGATACGCAGTATTTT,CASSFAGGPTDTQYF
NA,TRBJ1-2,NA,TRBV21-1,TGTGCCAGCAGCAAAGAGGGACTAGGCCTTAACTATGGCTACACCTTC,CASSKEGLGLNYGYTF
NA,TRBJ1-1,NA,TRBV4-3,TGCGCCAGCAGCCAAGGGGGGCCTGATGATGAAGCTTTCTTT,CASSQGGPDDEAFF
NA,TRBJ2-7,NA,TRBV6-1,TGTGCCAGCAGTGAACCGCGAGTTCAGCAGATCTACGAGCAGTACTTC,CASSEPRVQQIYEQYF
NA,TRBJ2-7,NA,TRBV27,TGTGCCAGCAGTTCCCAGGGTCGCCGCTACGAGCAGTACTTC,CASSSQGRRYEQYF
few,TRBJ1-6,NA,TRBV5-1,TGCGCCAGCAGCTTGTTTCTCAGGTCACCCCTCCACTTT,CASSLFLRSPLHF
NA,TRBJ1-1,NA,TRBV5-1,TGCGCCAGCAGCTCTGCCGAGAACACTGAAGCTTTCTTT,CASSSAENTEAFF
NA,TRBJ1-6,TRBD1,TRBV6-5,TGTGCCAGCAGTTCACAACAGGGGTATTCACCCCTCCACTTT,CASSSQQGYSPLHF
NA,TRBJ1-1,NA,TRBV15,TGTGCCACCAGCAGAGGGACCTTCCCGTTGAACACTGAAGCTTTCTTT,CATSRGTFPLNTEAFF
NA,TRBJ1-5,TRBD1,TRBV27,TGTGCCAGCAGCCTGGGACAGGGCCCCGGGCAGCCCCAGCATTTT,CASSLGQGPGQPQHF